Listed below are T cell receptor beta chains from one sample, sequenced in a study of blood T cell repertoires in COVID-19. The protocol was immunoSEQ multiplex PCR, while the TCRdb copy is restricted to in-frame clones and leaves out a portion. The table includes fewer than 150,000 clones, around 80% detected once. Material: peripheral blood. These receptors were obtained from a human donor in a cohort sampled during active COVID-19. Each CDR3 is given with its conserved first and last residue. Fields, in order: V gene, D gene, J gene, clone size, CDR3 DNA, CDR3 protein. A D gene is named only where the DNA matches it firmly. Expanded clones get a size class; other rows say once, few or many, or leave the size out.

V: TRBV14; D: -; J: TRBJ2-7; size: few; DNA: TGTGCCAGCAGCCATCTGAGGACTTCCCCCCCCTACGAGCAGTACTTC; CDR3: CASSHLRTSPPYEQYF
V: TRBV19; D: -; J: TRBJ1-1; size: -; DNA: TGTGCCAGTGGAGACAGATTGAACACTGAAGCTTTCTTT; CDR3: CASGDRLNTEAFF
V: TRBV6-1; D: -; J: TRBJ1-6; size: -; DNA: TGTGCCAGCAGTGAAGCCCCCCTCAGAAGCTCCTATAATTCACCCCTCCACTTT; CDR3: CASSEAPLRSSYNSPLHF
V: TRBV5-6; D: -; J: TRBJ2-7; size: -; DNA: TGTGCCAGCAGCGGTGACACCTCCTACGAGCAGTACTTC; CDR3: CASSGDTSYEQYF
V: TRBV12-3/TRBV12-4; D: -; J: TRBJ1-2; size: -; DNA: TGTGCCAGCAGTGAGAATCAGGATTCGGGCTACACCTTC; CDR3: CASSENQDSGYTF
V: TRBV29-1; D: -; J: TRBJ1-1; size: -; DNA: TGCAGCGTTCGGGGGGGGACTGAAGCTTTCTTT; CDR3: CSVRGGTEAFF
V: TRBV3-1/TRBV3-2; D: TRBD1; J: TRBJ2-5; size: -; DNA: TGTGCCAGCAGCGTACGACAGGGAAAGGAGACCCAGTACTTC; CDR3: CASSVRQGKETQYF
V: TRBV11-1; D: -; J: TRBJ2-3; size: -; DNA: TGTGCCAGCAGCTTAGAGCGTTACTCTAGCACAGATACGCAGTATTTT; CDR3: CASSLERYSSTDTQYF
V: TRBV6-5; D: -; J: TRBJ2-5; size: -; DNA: TGTGCCAGCAGTTCTACTGAGCTCACGGAGACCCAGTACTTC; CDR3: CASSSTELTETQYF
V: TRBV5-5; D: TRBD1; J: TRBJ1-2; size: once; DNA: TGTGCCAGCAGCTTGGGGACAGGGAACGGCTACACCTTC; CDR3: CASSLGTGNGYTF
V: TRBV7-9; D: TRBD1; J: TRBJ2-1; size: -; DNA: TGTGCCAGCAGCAAACAGGGGGCTGTCTACAATGAGCAGTTCTTC; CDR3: CASSKQGAVYNEQFF
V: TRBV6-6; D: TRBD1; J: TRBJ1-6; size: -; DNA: TGTGCCAGCAGCCCTGACAGGGGCGAAAATAATTCACCCCTCCACTTT; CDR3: CASSPDRGENNSPLHF
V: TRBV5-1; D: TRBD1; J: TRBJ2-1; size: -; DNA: TGCGCCAGCAGCCTGGGACAGCCTACTAATGAGCAGTTCTTC; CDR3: CASSLGQPTNEQFF
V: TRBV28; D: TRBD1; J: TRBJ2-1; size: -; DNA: TGTGCCAGCAGCCTATACCGGGACAGGGGGCGCGGCGAGCAGTTCTTC; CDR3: CASSLYRDRGRGEQFF
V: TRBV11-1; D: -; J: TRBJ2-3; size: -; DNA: TGTGCCAGCAGCTCCTCAGATACGCAGTATTTT; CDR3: CASSSSDTQYF
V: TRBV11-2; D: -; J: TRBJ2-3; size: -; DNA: TGTGCCAGCAGCCAAACAGGGTCCACAGATACGCAGTATTTT; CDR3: CASSQTGSTDTQYF
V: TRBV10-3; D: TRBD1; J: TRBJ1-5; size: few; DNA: TGTGCCATCAGTGACCGGGACAGGGGCAATCAGCCCCAGCATTTT; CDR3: CAISDRDRGNQPQHF
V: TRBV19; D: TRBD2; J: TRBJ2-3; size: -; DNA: TGTGCCAGTAGTATTTCATGGCGGGGGGGCACAGATACGCAGTATTTT; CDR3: CASSISWRGGTDTQYF
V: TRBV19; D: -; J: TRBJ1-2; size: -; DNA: TGTGCCAGTAGTCCCCTCGACGGGGATTACTATGGCTACACCTTC; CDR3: CASSPLDGDYYGYTF
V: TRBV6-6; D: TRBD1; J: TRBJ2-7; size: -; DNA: TGTGCCAGCAGTTCCGGACAGGTTATCAACGAGCAGTACTTC; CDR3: CASSSGQVINEQYF
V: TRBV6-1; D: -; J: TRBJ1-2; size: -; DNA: TGTGCCAGCAGTGAAGTGACAGAACGATATGGCTACACCTTC; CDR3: CASSEVTERYGYTF
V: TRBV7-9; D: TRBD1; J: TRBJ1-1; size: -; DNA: TGTGCCAGCACCTTGACAGGGGGACCTGCTGAAGCTTTCTTT; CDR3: CASTLTGGPAEAFF
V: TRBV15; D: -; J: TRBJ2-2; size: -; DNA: TGTGCCACCAGCAGAGACAGGGGAGAAACCGGGGAGCTGTTTTTT; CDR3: CATSRDRGETGELFF
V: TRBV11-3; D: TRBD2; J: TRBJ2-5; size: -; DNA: TGTGCCAGCAGCATCTGGGAGGGAGAGACCCAGTACTTC; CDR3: CASSIWEGETQYF
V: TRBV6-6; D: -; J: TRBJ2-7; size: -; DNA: TGTGCCAGCAATCGAGCGGAGGGTGGACAGGTGTACTTC; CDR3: CASNRAEGGQVYF
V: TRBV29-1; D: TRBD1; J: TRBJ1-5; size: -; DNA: TGCAGCGTACGACAGGGGGTGGATCAGCCCCAGCATTTT; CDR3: CSVRQGVDQPQHF
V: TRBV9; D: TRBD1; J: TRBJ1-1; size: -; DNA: TGTGCCAGCAGCGTATCGCCGTCGGCAGGGGGCAGTGCTTTCTTT; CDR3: CASSVSPSAGGSAFF
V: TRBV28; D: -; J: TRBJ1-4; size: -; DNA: TGTGCCAGCAGTTTATCCCTAAGGGGTAATGAAAAACTGTTTTTT; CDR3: CASSLSLRGNEKLFF
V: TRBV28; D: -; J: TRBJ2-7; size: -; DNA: TGTGCCAGCAGTTTGCGAGAGTACGAGCAGTACTTC; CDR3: CASSLREYEQYF
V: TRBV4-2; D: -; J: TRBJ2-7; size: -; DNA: TGTGCCAGCAGCCAAGGAAGGAGCTCCTACGAGCAGTACTTC; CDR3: CASSQGRSSYEQYF